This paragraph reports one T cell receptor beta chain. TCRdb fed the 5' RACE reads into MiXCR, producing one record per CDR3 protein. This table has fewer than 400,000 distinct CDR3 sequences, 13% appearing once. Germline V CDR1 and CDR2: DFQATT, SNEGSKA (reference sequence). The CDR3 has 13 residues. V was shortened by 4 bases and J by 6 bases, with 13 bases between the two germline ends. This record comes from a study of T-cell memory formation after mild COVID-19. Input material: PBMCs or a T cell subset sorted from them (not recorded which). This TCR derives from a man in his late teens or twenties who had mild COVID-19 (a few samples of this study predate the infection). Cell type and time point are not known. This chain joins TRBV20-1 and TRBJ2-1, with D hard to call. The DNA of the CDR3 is TGCAGTGCTAAAGGTCTGGATTCCAATGAGCAGTTCTTC. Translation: CSAKGLDSNEQFF.